This entry features one T cell receptor (beta chain) sequence. The target of this receptor is not known. Within one base of it there is no much larger clone, and no base qualities were kept. Taken from the germline V gene, the CDR1 and CDR2 loops are SGDLS and YYNGEE. The junction carries 10 bases between V and J, which are trimmed by 4 bases and 5 bases respectively. The CDR3 runs 13 amino acids, cysteine and phenylalanine included. The kept DNA is CDR3 alone, 39 bases in frame from the first base. The immunoSEQ Assay was used to sequence TCR beta CDR3 regions from DNA. For the original study's pipeline: T cell density was computed as TCR beta template counts normalized to usable DNA estimated by amplifying housekeeping genes. The preseqR package was used to estimate richness by extrapolating to 400,000 templates for PBMC samples and to 120,000 templates for tissue samples. Clonality was defined as one minus Pielou's evenness. Tissue-enriched TCRs were identified by differential abundance testing using productive amino-acid clonotypes, minimum total count 5 and alpha 0.1. Repertoire overlap between compartments was quantified with the Jaccard Index and Morisita Overlap Index. GLIPH grouped TCR beta CDR3s together with public tetramer-defined viral CDR3s, and a viral motif had to include at least three viral sequences and show V-gene enrichment. TCRdb holds this immuneACCESS table with in-frame rearrangements only. Some clones are missing; in checked studies, unresolved V genes explain under half, and the rest has no known cause. V and J calls and clone size are those listed in that table; D and trimming were worked out from the DNA. This sample holds around 26,000 clones; approximately 88% were observed only once. The ten largest clones take up about 9.7% of the sample.

The sample originates from a study of T cells in localized non-small cell lung cancer (dated by TCRdb to between 2020 and 2021). Some background on the complete study: The study examined T cell repertoires in 236 patients with early-stage NSCLC and compared tumors with uninvolved tumor-adjacent lungs. The cohort comprised some 240 treatment-naïve NSCLC patients with resected, localized lung tumors. NSCLC patients had a mean age of approximately 66 years, and 120 to 150 were male and about a hundred female.

At diagnosis, peripheral blood, uninvolved tumor-adjacent lung and tumor were collected and were preserved as a mix of fresh-frozen and FFPE material. For TCR repertoire profiling, blood samples were analyzed as peripheral blood mononuclear cells. Results and caveats for the whole study, not just this receptor: Because multi-region tumor sequencing was not done, intratumor heterogeneity could not be ruled out. Of the top 100 tumor clones, a median of 57 were detected in paired uninvolved adjacent lung; 28 were also among that lung's top 100. Uninvolved tumor-adjacent lung showed the highest T cell clonality, higher than tumor, which suggests more focused antigenic responses in the uninvolved tumor-adjacent lung. Longer overall survival was associated with higher blood T cell density, whereas shorter survival was associated with higher adjacent-lung clonality. Since the design was exploratory, TCR variables were selected using unadjusted p-values with no false-discovery rate correction.

The sequence joins TRBV9 to TRBJ2-4, and possibly TRBD2, on 5 matching bases. The TCR was taken from a woman aged 35 to 70 with stage III lung adenocarcinoma. The sequencing used peripheral blood mononuclear cells, collected before any cancer treatment. The DNA sequence reads TGTGCCAGCAGCCCCCGGGGTGAAAACATTCAGTACTTC. Its product reads: CASSPRGENIQYF.